Listed below are T cell receptor beta chains from one sample, sequenced in a study of Ad26.COV2.S vaccination and SARS-CoV-2 variants. The protocol was immunoSEQ multiplex PCR, while the TCRdb copy is restricted to in-frame clones and leaves out a portion. The sample lists more than 350,000 clones; 75% to 95% were seen once. The sequenced sample was peripheral blood, obtained in a trial of Ad26.COV2.S vaccine versus placebo. The receptors derive from a person between 18 and 65 years old who received the Ad26.COV2.S COVID-19 vaccine or a placebo. The CDR3 runs from the conserved cysteine through the conserved F or W. A D gene is named only where the DNA matches it firmly. Part of the rows lack a size; the others show once, few, many or a class for expanded clones.

>TRBJ1-1|-|TRBV15|-
TGTGCCACCAGCAGAGATTGGAGGCCGCCGCTTAACACTGAAGCTTTCTTT
CATSRDWRPPLNTEAFF
>TRBJ2-7|-|TRBV20-1|-
TGCAGTGCTCAACTACAGCGCGAGCAGTACTTC
CSAQLQREQYF
>TRBJ2-1|-|TRBV9|-
TGTGCCAGCAGCCCAGACTTGGGGTTTTACAATGAGCAGTTCTTC
CASSPDLGFYNEQFF
>TRBJ1-1|-|TRBV11-2|-
TGTGCCAGCAGCTTAGTGGGGGCGATATTTGAAGCTTTCTTT
CASSLVGAIFEAFF
>TRBJ2-7|-|TRBV5-6|-
TGTGCCAGCAGCCTCACTGGGGACGAGCAGTACTTC
CASSLTGDEQYF
>TRBJ2-1|TRBD2|TRBV19|-
TGTGCCAGTAGTATAGACGCCCCCGGACTAGCGGGATTCAAGGAGCAGTTCTTC
CASSIDAPGLAGFKEQFF
>TRBJ2-7|TRBD1|TRBV19|once
TGTGCCAGTAGCCTCCGAGGACAGGTCGGCTACGAGCAGTACTTC
CASSLRGQVGYEQYF
>TRBJ2-2|-|TRBV2|-
TGTGCCAGCAGTGAAATGGGGGGTCCAGGCACCGGGGAGCTGTTTTTT
CASSEMGGPGTGELFF
>TRBJ2-7|-|TRBV2|-
TGTGCCAGCGGAAGGACAGCCTCCTACGAGCAGTACTTC
CASGRTASYEQYF
>TRBJ2-1|-|TRBV5-1|once
TGCGCCAGCAGCTTCGACACTAGCTCGGATGAGCAGTTCTTC
CASSFDTSSDEQFF
>TRBJ2-7|TRBD1|TRBV18|-
TGTGCCAGCTCACCAAGTACAGGGGGCGCGTACGAGCAGTACTTC
CASSPSTGGAYEQYF
>TRBJ2-1|TRBD2|TRBV5-4|-
TGTGCCAGCAGTTATAAAACTGGGACTAGCGGGAGCGATGAGCAGTTCTTC
CASSYKTGTSGSDEQFF
>TRBJ2-7|TRBD2|TRBV5-6|-
TGTGCCAGCAGCTCCCTAGCGGGAGGCTTAGTCCCCTACGAGCAGTACTTC
CASSSLAGGLVPYEQYF
>TRBJ1-5|-|TRBV10-3|-
TGTGCCATCAGTGAGGGGGATCCGACCCAGCATTTT
CAISEGDPTQHF
>TRBJ2-1|-|TRBV5-1|-
TGCGCCAGCAGCTTAATTCCAATGGGGTCCTACAATGAGCAGTTCTTC
CASSLIPMGSYNEQFF
>TRBJ2-3|TRBD2|TRBV5-6|-
TGTGCCAGCAGCTTGAGGACTAGCGGCACAGATACGCAGTATTTT
CASSLRTSGTDTQYF
>TRBJ1-1|-|TRBV6-2/TRBV6-3|once
TGTGCCAGCAGTTCAACTTTAATGAACACTGAAGCTTTCTTT
CASSSTLMNTEAFF
>TRBJ2-1|-|TRBV5-4|-
TGTGCCAGCAGCTTGGACGGGACAAAAAATGAGCAGTTCTTC
CASSLDGTKNEQFF
>TRBJ2-1|-|TRBV18|-
TGTGCCAGCTCACCAATGGCTTACAATGAGCAGTTCTTC
CASSPMAYNEQFF
>TRBJ2-5|-|TRBV12-3/TRBV12-4|-
TGTGCCAGCCGGTTGGGGCAAGAGACCCAGTACTTC
CASRLGQETQYF
>TRBJ1-4|-|TRBV4-3|once
TGCGCCAGCAGCCAAGATCGCACAGGGAGGAGTGAAAAACTGTTTTTT
CASSQDRTGRSEKLFF
>TRBJ2-7|-|TRBV4-1|-
TGCGCCAGCAGCCAAGAATGGAGGGTAAACGAGCAGTACTTC
CASSQEWRVNEQYF
>TRBJ2-3|TRBD1|TRBV6-4|-
TGTGCCAGCAGTGCCCGGGACAGGCTCACAGATACGCAGTATTTT
CASSARDRLTDTQYF
>TRBJ1-3|-|TRBV19|-
TGTGCCAGTATCCCCCCTTCGGGCTCTGGAAACACCATATATTTT
CASIPPSGSGNTIYF
>TRBJ2-1|-|TRBV19|-
TGTGCCAGTATTTTTAAGGCGGGGCTATACAATGAGCAGTTCTTC
CASIFKAGLYNEQFF
>TRBJ1-2|TRBD1|TRBV6-2/TRBV6-3|-
TGTGCCAGCAGTTATCTGGGACAGGGGTATGGCTACACCTTC
CASSYLGQGYGYTF
>TRBJ2-7|TRBD1|TRBV10-3|-
TGTGCCATCGGGACAGGGGGAATCGAGCAGTACTTC
CAIGTGGIEQYF
>TRBJ1-3|-|TRBV7-6|once
TGTGCCAGCAGCCAGAACGGACCCCCGGCTGGAAACACCATATATTTT
CASSQNGPPAGNTIYF
>TRBJ1-4|-|TRBV6-1|-
TGTGCCAGCAGTGAAATAAATAATGAAAAACTGTTTTTT
CASSEINNEKLFF
>TRBJ1-1|-|TRBV19|-
TGTGCCAGTAGTTTGACAGGCTCACCAAAGACTGAAGCTTTCTTT
CASSLTGSPKTEAFF
>TRBJ2-5|TRBD2|TRBV20-1|once
TGCAGTGCTAGTGTAGCGGGAGAAAGGGAGACCCAGTACTTC
CSASVAGERETQYF
>TRBJ2-1|TRBD2|TRBV4-3|-
TGCGCCAGCAGCCAAGATCCGGCGGGAGGGCTCGTCAATGAGCAGTTCTTC
CASSQDPAGGLVNEQFF
>TRBJ1-2|-|TRBV5-1|-
TGCGCCAGCAGCTTGGAGGCCTACTCTAACTATGGCTACACCTTC
CASSLEAYSNYGYTF
>TRBJ2-1|TRBD2|TRBV10-2|once
TGCGCCAGCAGTGAGTCCGGGACTAGCGGGAGAGGGGAGTTCTTC
CASSESGTSGRGEFF
>TRBJ1-5|-|TRBV5-5|once
TGTGCCAGCAGCCTAAGACGGGTAGGACAGCCCCAGCATTTT
CASSLRRVGQPQHF
>TRBJ1-1|-|TRBV12-3/TRBV12-4|-
TGTGCCAGCAGTGCCCTGGGGGACACTGAAGCTTTCTTT
CASSALGDTEAFF
>TRBJ2-5|TRBD1|TRBV2|-
TGTGCCATACTCCATACAGGGGGCGCAAAGACCCAGTACTTC
CAILHTGGAKTQYF
>TRBJ2-7|-|TRBV9|-
TGTGCCAGCAGCGCAGGGAGCGGTGCCTACGAGCAGTACTTC
CASSAGSGAYEQYF